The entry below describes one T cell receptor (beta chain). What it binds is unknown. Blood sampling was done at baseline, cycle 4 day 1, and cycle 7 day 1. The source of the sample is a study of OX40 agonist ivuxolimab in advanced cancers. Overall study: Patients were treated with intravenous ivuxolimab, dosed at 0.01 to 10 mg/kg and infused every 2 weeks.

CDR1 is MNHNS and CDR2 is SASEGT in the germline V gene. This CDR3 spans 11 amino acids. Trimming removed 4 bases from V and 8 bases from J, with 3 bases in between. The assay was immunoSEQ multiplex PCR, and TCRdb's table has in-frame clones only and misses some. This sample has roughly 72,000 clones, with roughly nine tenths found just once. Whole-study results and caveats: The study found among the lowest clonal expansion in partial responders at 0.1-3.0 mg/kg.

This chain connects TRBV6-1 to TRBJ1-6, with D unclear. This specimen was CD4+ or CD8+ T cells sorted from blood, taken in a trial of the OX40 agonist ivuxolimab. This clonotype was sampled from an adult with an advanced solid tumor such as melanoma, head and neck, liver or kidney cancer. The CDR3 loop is CASSGDSPLHF. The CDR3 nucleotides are TGTGCCAGCAGTGGGGATTCACCCCTCCACTTT.